Listed below are T cell receptor beta chains from one sample, sequenced in a study of neurological immune-mediated disorders. Using its own MiXCR run on the 5' RACE reads, TCRdb lists one record per CDR3 protein. This sample carries more than 50,000 distinct CDR3 sequences, roughly 3.5% of them seen once, and the ten largest clones take roughly 2.3%. Sample: PBMCs. The receptor source for this set is a woman in her fifties or sixties with multiple sclerosis. Each CDR3 is given with its conserved first and last residue. Size is stated for part of the rows, as once, few or many counts, or as a class when the clone is expanded.

CDR3 protein: CSARDGSKSSYEQYF; clone size: many; V gene: TRBV20-1; J gene: TRBJ2-7
CDR3 protein: CASSRRIGTPDTQYF; clone size: many; V gene: TRBV4-3; J gene: TRBJ2-3
CDR3 protein: CASSAIGTGTGELFF; clone size: many; V gene: TRBV5-6; J gene: TRBJ2-2
CDR3 protein: CSASPIMVSGAGYNEQFF; clone size: many; V gene: TRBV20-1; J gene: TRBJ2-1
CDR3 protein: CASSEDRDNEQFF; clone size: many; V gene: TRBV18; J gene: TRBJ2-1
CDR3 protein: CSARTGGYGYTF; clone size: many; V gene: TRBV20-1; J gene: TRBJ1-2
CDR3 protein: CASSLRGRGAYEQFF; clone size: many; V gene: TRBV11-1; J gene: TRBJ2-1
CDR3 protein: CASSTGPLAEQYF; clone size: few; V gene: TRBV7-2; J gene: TRBJ2-7
CDR3 protein: CASSQYFRPSYGYTF; clone size: many; V gene: TRBV3-1; J gene: TRBJ1-2
CDR3 protein: CSALELLLAGGPDTQYF; clone size: many; V gene: TRBV20-1; J gene: TRBJ2-3
CDR3 protein: CASSFPVTLLYNEQFF; clone size: many; V gene: TRBV12-3/TRBV12-4; J gene: TRBJ2-1
CDR3 protein: CASSTPLAGGPDEQYF; clone size: many; V gene: TRBV9; J gene: TRBJ2-7
CDR3 protein: CASSLASGRIDTQYF; clone size: many; V gene: TRBV5-1; J gene: TRBJ2-3
CDR3 protein: CASSHPGQGDTGELFF; clone size: many; V gene: TRBV6-2/TRBV6-3; J gene: TRBJ2-2
CDR3 protein: CASSLRGEGSEEQYF; clone size: few; V gene: TRBV7-6; J gene: TRBJ2-7
CDR3 protein: CASSQKDDGKYNEQFF; clone size: many; V gene: TRBV6-5; J gene: TRBJ2-1
CDR3 protein: CASSPGGPPYEQYF; clone size: many; V gene: TRBV6-2/TRBV6-3; J gene: TRBJ2-7
CDR3 protein: CASSDTAGGASYEQYF; clone size: few; V gene: TRBV12-3/TRBV12-4; J gene: TRBJ2-7
CDR3 protein: CAISEQRASSYNEQFF; clone size: many; V gene: TRBV10-3; J gene: TRBJ2-1
CDR3 protein: CASSQGQGASEAFF; clone size: many; V gene: TRBV4-2; J gene: TRBJ1-1
CDR3 protein: CAISPSGRAYEQYF; clone size: many; V gene: TRBV10-3; J gene: TRBJ2-7
CDR3 protein: CSANFHTEAFF; clone size: many; V gene: TRBV20-1; J gene: TRBJ1-1
CDR3 protein: CASSTADTQYF; clone size: many; V gene: TRBV11-3; J gene: TRBJ2-3
CDR3 protein: CASSVDSSGYEQYF; clone size: many; V gene: TRBV9; J gene: TRBJ2-7
CDR3 protein: CASSLGNNQPQHF; clone size: many; V gene: TRBV7-9; J gene: TRBJ1-5
CDR3 protein: CASSQPLLGNQPQHF; clone size: -; V gene: TRBV4-1; J gene: TRBJ1-5
CDR3 protein: CASSLGFQSTGKGYTF; clone size: many; V gene: TRBV5-1; J gene: TRBJ1-2
CDR3 protein: CASSRGQGQETQYF; clone size: many; V gene: TRBV7-2; J gene: TRBJ2-5
CDR3 protein: CASSMTSGATVYNEQFF; clone size: many; V gene: TRBV5-1; J gene: TRBJ2-1
CDR3 protein: CASSSGQKAGELFF; clone size: many; V gene: TRBV7-3; J gene: TRBJ2-2
CDR3 protein: CASSEGGLLFPTDIQYF; clone size: many; V gene: TRBV5-1; J gene: TRBJ2-4
CDR3 protein: CSVLGFGGRNTDTQYF; clone size: many; V gene: TRBV29-1; J gene: TRBJ2-3
CDR3 protein: CASSQGLAGVRSFEQFF; clone size: -; V gene: TRBV4-2; J gene: TRBJ2-1
CDR3 protein: CASRTGPNTEAFF; clone size: -; V gene: TRBV14; J gene: TRBJ1-1
CDR3 protein: CSGRLGAYGNTIYF; clone size: many; V gene: TRBV29-1; J gene: TRBJ1-3